Sequencing of this T cell receptor (delta chain) was carried out in a study of gamma-delta T cells after stem cell transplantation. In germline, CDR1 is TSWWSYY, CDR2 QGS. This CDR3 spans 17 amino acids. J gave up 8 bases and V 3 bases, and 18 bases lay outside the gene matches. TCRdb called clones anew from the RT-PCR reads with CATT. The data contain around 2,500 delta-chain clones, under 25% of them seen just once; the ten biggest clones take up roughly 29%. J is TRDJ1 and V is TRDV1; TRDD3 agrees at 7 bases. The TCR originated in a human donor. It is not recorded whose cells these are; they may come from a transplant donor. Sequencing input: gamma-delta T cells. The CDR3 region is CALGDQRGATGDLKLIF. The CDR3 DNA reads as TGTGCTCTTGGGGACCAGAGGGGTGCGACTGGGGACCTCAAACTCATCTTT.